This T cell receptor (beta chain) was captured in a study of cytomegalovirus exposure and HLA in healthy donors. Overall study: Drawn from HLA-typed donors, 80 million to 95 million unique TCRs were held in an early data release.

Germline CDR1 reads SGHTA; CDR2 reads FQGTGA. Trimming shortened V by 1 base and J by 1 base, and 4 bases separated the two germline ends. CDR3 length equals 13 residues. Donors showed nominal health when sampled, although they likely had unrecorded immune exposures. On this clone: Its antigen is still unknown.

Study-wide results and limits: A prior analysis recorded that most TCR beta V segments were productive about 90% or about 30% of the time. When a later analysis compared HLA-associated TCR beta chains with equally common others, the HLA-associated chains turned out to be more clonally expanded and to have lower generation probabilities.

A multiplex PCR was run with 60 Vbeta primers and 13 Jbeta primers. TCRdb's table, derived via immunoSEQ multiplex PCR, lists solely in-frame clones and lacks some. The data contain over 150,000 clones, roughly 71% of them seen just once; the ten biggest clones take up 2.5% to 3%. This rearrangement joins TRBV7-3 to TRBJ2-5; D not certain. Material: PBMCs. The receptor was isolated from a woman between 50 and 59 years old in good health and CMV-seropositive. CDR3 in DNA: TGTGCCAGCAGCTTAATGCGCCAAGAGACCCAGTACTTC. Its translation is CASSLMRQETQYF.